Listed below are T cell receptor beta chains from one sample, sequenced in a study of T cells in localized non-small cell lung cancer. TCRdb's table, derived via immunoSEQ multiplex PCR, lists solely in-frame clones and lacks some. The sample has 50,000 or so clones; around 86% are singletons. The sample consisted of peripheral blood, taken before any cancer treatment. All receptors derive from a female donor of 60 years or more with stage II squamous cell lung carcinoma. Both conserved end residues are part of each CDR3. Size values are once, few and many counts, or a class for expanded clones, and some rows have none.

cdr3_aa: CASSRSGNGNQPQHF
clone_size: NA
v_call: TRBV6-6
j_call: TRBJ1-5

cdr3_aa: CAIRGQGISYTF
clone_size: NA
v_call: TRBV10-3
j_call: TRBJ1-2

cdr3_aa: CASSLDLNQPQHF
clone_size: once
v_call: TRBV6-6
j_call: TRBJ1-5

cdr3_aa: CASSTPRRGNEKLFF
clone_size: NA
v_call: TRBV21-1
j_call: TRBJ1-4

cdr3_aa: CATSSGDSYYEQYF
clone_size: NA
v_call: TRBV6-1
j_call: TRBJ2-7

cdr3_aa: CASSPGETQYF
clone_size: NA
v_call: TRBV7-7
j_call: TRBJ2-5

cdr3_aa: CASSEYRDAAEQYF
clone_size: NA
v_call: TRBV25-1
j_call: TRBJ2-7

cdr3_aa: CASSLGVGPQHF
clone_size: NA
v_call: TRBV11-2
j_call: TRBJ1-5

cdr3_aa: CASNRHSGGTEAFF
clone_size: NA
v_call: TRBV6-5
j_call: TRBJ1-1

cdr3_aa: CSASRGSEQYF
clone_size: once
v_call: TRBV20-1
j_call: TRBJ2-7

cdr3_aa: CASSPTEGLNYGYTF
clone_size: NA
v_call: TRBV18
j_call: TRBJ1-2

cdr3_aa: CASSQDWAGANEKLFF
clone_size: NA
v_call: TRBV4-2
j_call: TRBJ1-4

cdr3_aa: CASSPDRGKGPQHF
clone_size: NA
v_call: TRBV6-6
j_call: TRBJ1-5

cdr3_aa: CASSARTGGGTDTQYF
clone_size: NA
v_call: TRBV9
j_call: TRBJ2-3

cdr3_aa: CASSLGTGSYEQYF
clone_size: NA
v_call: TRBV6-6
j_call: TRBJ2-7

cdr3_aa: CASSEGPTGFYEQYF
clone_size: medium-sized
v_call: TRBV6-1
j_call: TRBJ2-7

cdr3_aa: CASWTGSSGANVLTF
clone_size: NA
v_call: TRBV6-1
j_call: TRBJ2-6

cdr3_aa: CASSEIYQGFYQPQHF
clone_size: NA
v_call: TRBV25-1
j_call: TRBJ1-5

cdr3_aa: CASGAGGFGYTF
clone_size: few
v_call: TRBV6-1
j_call: TRBJ1-2

cdr3_aa: CASSPQGTSTDTQYF
clone_size: NA
v_call: TRBV7-3
j_call: TRBJ2-3

cdr3_aa: CASSFQTGNEQFF
clone_size: NA
v_call: TRBV27
j_call: TRBJ2-1

cdr3_aa: CASSVGRTTNTEAFF
clone_size: NA
v_call: TRBV2
j_call: TRBJ1-1

cdr3_aa: CAWSRDGNTEAFF
clone_size: NA
v_call: TRBV30
j_call: TRBJ1-1

cdr3_aa: CASSLGVGDRGEKLFF
clone_size: NA
v_call: TRBV7-9
j_call: TRBJ1-4

cdr3_aa: CASSELRPNSPLHF
clone_size: NA
v_call: TRBV2
j_call: TRBJ1-6

cdr3_aa: CASSEFRTGGKTEAFF
clone_size: NA
v_call: TRBV25-1
j_call: TRBJ1-1

cdr3_aa: CASSGTGGPDTGELFF
clone_size: NA
v_call: TRBV2
j_call: TRBJ2-2

cdr3_aa: CASNRPSEYGYTF
clone_size: NA
v_call: TRBV6-6
j_call: TRBJ1-2

cdr3_aa: CSVQGGQGGTEAFF
clone_size: few
v_call: TRBV29-1
j_call: TRBJ1-1